This T cell receptor (beta chain) derives from a study of T cell clusters in autoimmune cytopenias. The wider study: A median of roughly 50,000 TRB reads per sample yielded a median approximately 2,500 distinct clonotypes.

Study-wide findings and caveats: Comparing secondary cytopenia with chronic lymphocytic leukemia showed no cluster-lack signature, apparently masked by lymphoma repertoire. Clustering suggested that physiological T cell clusters were missing in primary autoimmune cytopenia patients. TRB repertoire shifts in secondary cytopenia and chronic lymphocytic leukemia mostly reflected lymphoma, not autoimmunity.

Points on this clonotype: The antigen is undetermined.

CDR3 length equals 13 residues. Germline V lookup: CDR1 MDHEN, CDR2 SYDVKM. One tube held mixed TRB-A and TRB-B primer pools for touch-down PCR. Using the multiplex PCR reads, TCRdb records one entry per CDR3 protein without DNA. This repertoire includes 2,800 or so distinct CDR3 sequences. About 37,500 genome equivalents of blood DNA were amplified for TRB. The source material was peripheral blood. The sequence was collected from a human donor with an autoimmune cytopenia or autoimmune hepatitis (not recorded which). V is TRBV28 and J is TRBJ1-3. The CDR3 loop reads CASSSQAGNTIYF. Drawing the rest from reference TRBV28 and TRBJ1-3, the complete variable domain is DVKVTQSSRYLVKRTGEKVFLECVQDMDHENMFWYRQDPGLGLRLIYFSYDVKMKEKGDIPEGYSVSREKKERFSLILESASTNQTSMYLCASSSQAGNTIYFGEGSWLTVV.